This T cell receptor beta chain was sequenced during a study of shared T cell receptors in the human thymus. Data came from immunoSEQ multiplex PCR; TCRdb stores just in-frame clones and leaves some out. The table shows some 400,000 clones, with just under 95% occurring only once. CDR3 length equals 14 residues. CDR1 is MNHNS, CDR2 SASEGT, per germline. V was cut by 3 bases and J by 1 base, with 8 bases left in between. Sequencing was carried out using thymocytes. This TCR derives from a human donor. The rearrangement uses TRBV6-1 and TRBJ2-3, with D possibly matching TRBD2 (5 bases). The CDR3 sequence is CASSDGLRTDTQYF. CDR3 nucleotide sequence: TGTGCCAGCAGTGACGGACTCCGCACAGATACGCAGTATTTT.